This T cell receptor (beta chain) was sequenced in a study of blood T cell repertoires in COVID-19 (dated by TCRdb to about 2020). Concerning the study at large: Samples covering the acute and convalescent phases of COVID-19 were provided by collaborators in the United States, Italy and Spain. The material from the prospective study consisted of cDNA or gDNA derived from T cells, B-cell-depleted T cells, or PBMCs. Deeply sampled blood TCRbeta repertoires from subjects exposed to, actively infected with, or recovered from COVID-19 were included in the dataset. A freely available public database, intended as a resource for researchers studying the immune response to SARS-CoV-2, is where the repertoires were released. Samples came from the ongoing ImmuneRACE study (first 160 participants) plus 1,254 subjects from 6 global collaborators. Nearly every sample came with metadata listing a de-identified subject ID, COVID-19 status, age in years and sex. HLA class I and class II types, where available, came from metadata supplied by the sample provider rather than from assay-based typing.

TCRbeta CDR3 regions were amplified from genomic DNA using the immunoSEQ Assay, a bias-controlled multiplex PCR. As for how the authors treated the data: Nucleated cell counts per sample were estimated from amplification of reference gene primers within the assay. To quantify the absolute abundance of each unique TCRbeta CDR3 rearrangement, sequence reads were collapsed and filtered. For each sample, productive Simpson clonality was calculated as the square root of Simpson's diversity index over productive rearrangements. TCRdb retrieved this table from immuneACCESS and kept in-frame rearrangements only. Not all clones are present; in checked studies, unresolved V genes account for under half, and no reason is known for the remainder. V and J calls and clone size follow that table, whereas D and trimming were derived from the DNA. The sample profile shows about 280,000 clones; around 85% of them were found once. 2% to 3% of the sample lies in the top ten.

The paper as a whole reports these results and caveats: How much clinical and demographic metadata was included differed by source and by participant, and the metadata was provided uncurated.

Concerning this clone: Its recognized antigen is unknown. No quality values exist for individual bases; no much larger clone is one base distant.

In the prospective study, participants were about 18 to 95 years old, resided in about 25 geographic areas of the United States, and were enrolled through a virtual design. To assign participants to cohorts, the prospective study relied on clinical history that participants themselves reported in a screening survey and a study questionnaire. Recovered participants in ImmuneRACE Cohort 3 were defined by two consecutive negative NP/OP PCR tests, clearance by a healthcare professional, or resolution of symptoms. In the prospective study, whole blood, serum and a nasopharyngeal or oropharyngeal swab were collected from each participant by mobile phlebotomists. Prospective study participants could optionally give additional blood draws and questionnaires over an approximately 2-month period. Blood samples from the prospective study were shipped frozen or at room temperature prior to DNA extraction.

CDR1 is given as KGHDR and CDR2 as SFDVKD, both from the germline V gene. CDR3 length: 16 amino acids, cysteine to phenylalanine. The sequence is cut down to CDR3 DNA, 48 bases in frame from base 1. V and J lose 5 bases and 5 bases, and a span of 18 bases separates them. What was sequenced was PBMCs or T cells enriched from blood (not recorded which). The TCR originated in a woman in her fifties or sixties who had recovered from COVID-19. The sequence links TRBV24-1 to TRBJ1-5; the best D guess is TRBD1, with 6 bases matching. The CDR3 amino acid sequence is: CATSAAGRGRDQPQHF. The nucleotide sequence reads as follows: TGTGCCACCAGTGCAGCAGGCAGGGGACGGGATCAGCCCCAGCATTTT.